The entry below gives a single T cell receptor beta chain sequence along with its context. This sample stems from a study of cytomegalovirus exposure and HLA in healthy donors. The CDR3 sequence is 14 residues long. CDR1 KGHSH and CDR2 LQKENI come from the germline V gene. V lost 4 bases to trimming and J lost 5 bases, with 15 bases between them. The primer mix had 60 Vbeta and 13 Jbeta primers. Some clones are missing from TCRdb's copy, which holds only in-frame ones; the method was immunoSEQ multiplex PCR. Seen in this sample are about 110,000 clones; the ten most common clones hold more than 3%. The clonotype originates from a man between 18 and 35 years old in good health and CMV-seronegative. Sequenced sample: PBMCs. This rearrangement joins TRBV18 to TRBJ2-7, with D possibly TRBD2 on 6 matching bases. The CDR3 region is CASSLTIREDEQYF. The CDR3 nucleotides are TGTGCCAGCTCACTAACTATCAGGGAGGACGAGCAGTACTTC.